Sequencing of this T cell receptor beta chain was carried out in a study of blood T cell repertoires in COVID-19. Study context: T cells, B-cell-depleted T cells, or PBMCs supplied cDNA or gDNA.

Method: immunoSEQ multiplex PCR; TCRdb's copy keeps in-frame clones and lacks some. Of some 120,000 clones listed, approximately 90% are singletons. CDR1 and CDR2 (germline): SGHRS, YFSETQ. V lost 0 bases and J lost 0; bases outside the gene matches: 2. The CDR3 runs to 16 residues. The genes are TRBV5-1 and TRBJ2-1, with 8 nucleotides matching TRBD2. Sequencing was carried out using peripheral blood. This clonotype was sampled from a human donor with active COVID-19. The donor label of this sample is uncertain. CDR3 nucleotides: TGCGCCAGCAGCTTGGCGGGGGGGAGCTCCTACAATGAGCAGTTCTTC. Protein: CASSLAGGSSYNEQFF.